These T cell receptor beta chains were read from a single sample in a study of metastatic and nonmetastatic thyroid tumors. TCRdb reprocessed the PCR reads via MiXCR. The table has about 40,000 clones, about a sixth seen once. Material: blood. These receptors originate from a female donor with papillary thyroid cancer or a benign thyroid nodule (not recorded which). Some clones in this sample may be carry-over from other donors' samples. The CDR3 runs from the conserved cysteine through the conserved F or W. D genes are given only for firm matches. Part of the rows lack a size; the others show once, few, many or a class for expanded clones.

>TRBV10-3|-|many|TRBJ1-3
CAISERGANGNTIYF
TGTGCCATCAGTGAAAGGGGGGCGAACGGAAACACCATATATTTT
>TRBV19|TRBD1|many|TRBJ1-5
CASRKGQENQPQHF
TGTGCCAGTAGAAAGGGACAGGAGAATCAGCCCCAGCATTTT
>TRBV9|-|many|TRBJ2-3
CASSLHGTPGADTQYF
TGTGCCAGCAGCTTACACGGGACCCCTGGGGCAGATACGCAGTATTTT
>TRBV14|-|many|TRBJ2-1
CASSYPEQEYNEQFF
TGTGCCAGCAGCTATCCCGAACAGGAATACAATGAGCAGTTCTTC
>TRBV12-3/TRBV12-4|TRBD1|many|TRBJ1-1
CASSNQGAPGGTEAFF
TGTGCCAGCAGTAACCAGGGGGCCCCCGGTGGCACTGAAGCTTTCTTT
>TRBV10-3|-|once|TRBJ2-2
CFISDPGLPAGELFF
TGTTTCATCAGTGATCCAGGACTACCTGCCGGGGAGCTGTTTTTT
>TRBV5-1|-|many|TRBJ1-1
CASSWIENRGTTEAFF
TGCGCCAGCAGCTGGATAGAAAACCGGGGGACCACTGAAGCTTTCTTT
>TRBV29-1|TRBD1|many|TRBJ1-5
CSGEGPRGLDQPQHF
TGCAGCGGGGAAGGTCCCAGGGGGCTTGATCAGCCCCAGCATTTT
>TRBV20-1|TRBD2|many|TRBJ2-7
CSAAGEGYEQYF
TGCAGTGCCGCCGGGGAGGGCTACGAGCAGTACTTC
>TRBV7-9|-|many|TRBJ2-7
CASSLDGGFGYEQYF
TGTGCCAGCAGCTTAGATGGGGGCTTTGGCTACGAGCAGTACTTC
>TRBV24-1|-|-|TRBJ2-6
CATSDPGVSVANVLTF
TGTGCCACTAGTGACCCAGGGGTCTCTGTGGCCAACGTCCTGACTTTC
>TRBV6-1|-|-|TRBJ1-2
CASIPDRLRCYTF
TGTGCCAGCATCCCTGACAGGTTGAGGTGCTACACCTTC
>TRBV2|TRBD1|-|TRBJ2-5
CASRFPWTGRKETQYF
TGTGCCAGCAGATTTCCCTGGACAGGGCGGAAGGAGACCCAGTACTTC
>TRBV6-1|TRBD1|medium-sized|TRBJ1-4
CASSGDSSNEKLFF
TGTGCCAGCAGTGGGGACAGCTCTAATGAAAAACTGTTTTTT
>TRBV19|-|many|TRBJ1-5
CASSILGRFNQPQHF
TGTGCCAGTAGTATATTGGGGCGGTTCAATCAGCCCCAGCATTTT
>TRBV19|-|many|TRBJ1-6
CASSGTNSYNSPLHF
TGTGCCAGTAGTGGGACGAACTCCTATAATTCACCCCTCCACTTT
>TRBV11-2|TRBD2|many|TRBJ2-5
CASSLGVMVAGGPETQYF
TGTGCCAGCAGCTTAGGGGTGATGGTAGCGGGGGGGCCAGAGACCCAGTACTTC
>TRBV6-1|-|many|TRBJ1-2
CANQRIEGYTF
TGTGCCAACCAGAGGATCGAGGGCTACACCTTC
>TRBV5-1|TRBD1|-|TRBJ1-2
CASSLIQGAGYGYTF
TGCGCCAGCAGCTTAATACAGGGGGCAGGTTATGGCTACACCTTC
>TRBV6-5|-|-|TRBJ2-2
CASSYRSVTAELFF
TGTGCCAGCAGTTACCGGTCAGTTACCGCGGAGCTGTTTTTT
>TRBV19|-|-|TRBJ2-3
CASNKGGPSTDTQYF
TGTGCCAGTAACAAAGGCGGGCCGAGCACAGATACGCAGTATTTT
>TRBV6-1|-|-|TRBJ1-1
CASSEWLAGGTEAFF
TGTGCCAGCAGTGAGTGGCTGGCGGGGGGAACTGAAGCTTTCTTT
>TRBV28|-|many|TRBJ2-7
CASSPAVGEQYF
TGTGCCAGCAGCCCTGCGGTCGGCGAGCAGTACTTC
>TRBV20-1|TRBD2|-|TRBJ2-1
CSASPTSGRIGEQFF
TGCAGTGCTTCCCCGACTAGCGGGAGGATAGGTGAGCAGTTCTTC
>TRBV20-1|-|many|TRBJ2-7
CSARRGRDEQYF
TGCAGTGCCCGAAGGGGGAGGGACGAGCAGTACTTC
>TRBV20-1|TRBD2|-|TRBJ2-3
CSALWEGTGTDTQYF
TGCAGTGCTCTCTGGGAGGGGACGGGCACAGATACGCAGTATTTT
>TRBV7-6|-|many|TRBJ2-1
CASSSSGTLSSYNEQFF
TGTGCCAGCAGCTCATCAGGGACCCTGAGCTCCTACAATGAGCAGTTCTTC
>TRBV27|-|many|TRBJ1-2
CASSLSINYEGSNYGYTF
TGTGCCAGCAGTTTATCGATAAACTACGAAGGCAGTAACTATGGCTACACCTTC
>TRBV29-1|TRBD1|many|TRBJ1-5
CSAGTGNQPQHF
TGCAGCGCAGGGACAGGTAATCAGCCCCAGCATTTT
>TRBV19|-|many|TRBJ1-6
CASKSLGNSPLHF
TGTGCCAGTAAAAGTTTGGGAAATTCACCCCTCCACTTT
>TRBV28|-|many|TRBJ1-4
CASGANEKLFF
TGTGCCAGTGGGGCTAATGAAAAACTGTTTTTT
>TRBV19|TRBD1|many|TRBJ2-7
CASSWTGPSEQYF
TGTGCCAGTAGCTGGACAGGGCCCTCCGAGCAGTACTTC
>TRBV4-2|-|many|TRBJ1-3
CASSLGVGSLSGNTIYF
TGTGCCAGCAGTCTGGGGGTCGGGTCCCTCTCTGGAAACACCATATATTTT
>TRBV6-1|TRBD1|medium-sized|TRBJ1-4
CASRGQGTNEKLFF
TGTGCCAGCAGAGGACAGGGAACTAATGAAAAACTGTTTTTT
>TRBV7-9|-|-|TRBJ1-5
CASSFGGPPNQPQHF
TGTGCCAGCAGCTTTGGCGGGCCCCCCAATCAGCCCCAGCATTTT
>TRBV27|-|many|TRBJ2-5
CASSIGGGRETQYF
TGTGCCAGCAGTATAGGGGGGGGGCGGGAGACCCAGTACTTC
>TRBV2|-|many|TRBJ1-5
CATQGRGSNQPQHF
TGTGCCACCCAAGGAAGGGGAAGCAATCAGCCCCAGCATTTT
>TRBV11-2|-|-|TRBJ2-5
CASSRAIYDQETQYF
TGTGCCAGCAGCAGGGCGATATACGACCAAGAGACCCAGTACTTC
>TRBV10-2|-|many|TRBJ2-2
CASREGNTGELFF
TGCGCCAGCAGGGAGGGGAACACCGGGGAGCTGTTTTTT
>TRBV6-1|-|many|TRBJ2-2
CASSVDRQANTGELFF
TGTGCCAGCAGTGTCGATCGGCAAGCGAACACCGGGGAGCTGTTTTTT
>TRBV9|-|many|TRBJ2-1
CASSVGDSDEQFF
TGTGCCAGCAGCGTAGGAGATAGTGATGAGCAGTTCTTC
>TRBV19|-|many|TRBJ1-1
CASSNRNTEAFF
TGTGCCAGTAGTAACAGAAACACTGAAGCTTTCTTT
>TRBV19|TRBD2|-|TRBJ2-5
CASSKREGRETQYF
TGTGCCAGTAGTAAGCGGGAGGGCCGGGAGACCCAGTACTTC
>TRBV24-1|-|many|TRBJ2-6
CATGDSGANVLTF
TGTGCCACCGGTGACTCTGGGGCCAACGTCCTGACTTTC
>TRBV20-1|TRBD2|-|TRBJ2-1
CSAPASGGSIEQFF
TGCAGTGCTCCTGCTAGCGGTGGGTCCATTGAGCAGTTCTTC
>TRBV6-1|TRBD1|medium-sized|TRBJ1-3
CASSNRGSLSGNTIYF
TGTGCCAGCAGCAACAGGGGATCCCTCTCTGGAAACACCATATATTTT
>TRBV11-2|-|-|TRBJ1-2
CASSLNLEGNYGHTF
TGTGCCAGCAGCTTAAATCTTGAAGGAAACTATGGCCACACCTTC
>TRBV29-1|TRBD2|many|TRBJ2-7
CSVRSGGSYEQYF
TGCAGCGTTCGTAGCGGGGGATCCTACGAGCAGTACTTC
>TRBV9|-|many|TRBJ1-1
CASSVVADTEAFF
TGTGCCAGCAGCGTAGTGGCAGACACTGAAGCTTTCTTT
>TRBV9|-|many|TRBJ2-2
CASSVEQKNTGELFF
TGTGCCAGCAGCGTAGAACAGAAGAACACCGGGGAGCTGTTTTTT
>TRBV5-6|TRBD1|few|TRBJ2-4
CASSLEGAYIQYF
TGTGCCAGCAGCTTGGAGGGGGCGTACATTCAGTACTTC
>TRBV11-1|-|-|TRBJ2-1
CASRAGGRLGDEQFF
TGTGCCAGCAGGGCTGGGGGGAGGCTCGGGGATGAGCAGTTCTTC
>TRBV19|TRBD1|few|TRBJ1-2
CASSTRGQGSGYTF
TGTGCCAGTAGTACAAGGGGACAGGGCTCTGGCTACACCTTC
>TRBV5-1|-|many|TRBJ2-3
CASKARSSTDTQYF
TGCGCCAGCAAGGCTCGCTCCAGCACAGATACGCAGTATTTT
>TRBV2|TRBD2|-|TRBJ2-2
CASSRSGGKTRMTNTAELFF
TGTGCCAGCAGTCGGAGCGGGGGAAAAACACGAATGACGAACACCGCGGAGCTGTTTTTT
>TRBV13|-|-|TRBJ2-2
CASSLPGLNTGELFF
TGTGCCAGCAGCTTGCCGGGATTAAACACCGGGGAGCTGTTTTTT
>TRBV5-5|-|many|TRBJ1-4
CASSLAGGSANEKLFF
TGTGCCAGCAGCTTGGCCGGGGGGTCGGCTAATGAAAAACTGTTTTTT
>TRBV4-2|TRBD2|-|TRBJ2-7
CASSQTSGITYEQYF
TGTGCCAGCAGCCAGACTAGCGGGATTACCTACGAGCAGTACTTC
>TRBV28|TRBD1|-|TRBJ2-5
CAIIFETGGGATQETQYF
TGTGCCATCATTTTTGAGACAGGGGGCGGCGCGACCCAAGAGACCCAGTACTTC
>TRBV7-8|TRBD2|once|TRBJ2-5
CANSPSGALQETQYF
TGTGCCAACAGTCCTAGCGGGGCCCTACAAGAGACCCAGTACTTC